Listed below are T cell receptor beta chains from one sample, sequenced in a study of blood T cell repertoires in COVID-19. Method: immunoSEQ multiplex PCR; TCRdb's copy keeps in-frame clones and lacks some. The data contain fewer than 200,000 clones, roughly nine tenths of them seen just once; the ten biggest clones take up roughly 1.2%. Sequencing used PBMCs or T cells enriched from blood (not recorded which). The receptors stem from a human donor with acute COVID-19. The donor label of this sample is uncertain. Each CDR3 is given with its conserved first and last residue. Each record gives: V gene, J gene, clone size, D gene, CDR3 DNA, CDR3 protein. A D gene is named only where the DNA matches it firmly. Clone size, where shown, is once, few, many, or a class for clones that have expanded.

V gene: TRBV7-3; J gene: TRBJ2-5; clone size: NA; D gene: TRBD1; CDR3 DNA: TGTGCCAGCAGTAAAACCGGGACAGATGAGACCCAGTACTTC; CDR3 protein: CASSKTGTDETQYF
V gene: TRBV7-2; J gene: TRBJ2-5; clone size: NA; D gene: TRBD2; CDR3 DNA: TGTGCCAGCAGCTCGCGGGGGGGGAACCTCCAGACCCAGTACTTC; CDR3 protein: CASSSRGGNLQTQYF
V gene: TRBV15; J gene: TRBJ2-2; clone size: NA; D gene: TRBD1; CDR3 DNA: TGTGCCACCAGCCGTGGACAGGGGGAGACCGGGGAGCTGTTTTTT; CDR3 protein: CATSRGQGETGELFF
V gene: TRBV10-1; J gene: TRBJ2-5; clone size: NA; D gene: NA; CDR3 DNA: TGCGCCAGCGGGACACAAGAGACCCAGTACTTC; CDR3 protein: CASGTQETQYF
V gene: TRBV9; J gene: TRBJ2-1; clone size: NA; D gene: TRBD2; CDR3 DNA: TGTGCCAGCAGCGGAGCGGGGGGCCGCCTTCTTAGCTCCTACAATGAGCAGTTCTTC; CDR3 protein: CASSGAGGRLLSSYNEQFF
V gene: TRBV11-2; J gene: TRBJ2-3; clone size: NA; D gene: NA; CDR3 DNA: TGTGCCAGCAGCTTCCTCCCCAGGGGAGAGAGCACAGATACGCAGTATTTT; CDR3 protein: CASSFLPRGESTDTQYF
V gene: TRBV9; J gene: TRBJ2-5; clone size: once; D gene: NA; CDR3 DNA: TGTGCCAGCAGCTCGGGGGGCGAAGAGACCCAGTACTTC; CDR3 protein: CASSSGGEETQYF
V gene: TRBV10-3; J gene: TRBJ2-3; clone size: NA; D gene: TRBD2; CDR3 DNA: TGTGCCATCAATGCGGGGGGGCTGACAGATACGCAGTATTTT; CDR3 protein: CAINAGGLTDTQYF
V gene: TRBV5-1; J gene: TRBJ2-3; clone size: NA; D gene: NA; CDR3 DNA: TGCGCCAGCAGCTTGGCCAGGGGAATTAGCACAGATACGCAGTATTTT; CDR3 protein: CASSLARGISTDTQYF
V gene: TRBV4-1; J gene: TRBJ1-1; clone size: few; D gene: NA; CDR3 DNA: TGCGCCAGCAGCCGAGGCTGGCCCTCGGGGACTGAAGCTTTCTTT; CDR3 protein: CASSRGWPSGTEAFF
V gene: TRBV4-1; J gene: TRBJ2-5; clone size: NA; D gene: TRBD2; CDR3 DNA: TGCGCCAGCAGTCCCCGGAGCAGCGGGGGGCAAGAGACCCAGTACTTC; CDR3 protein: CASSPRSSGGQETQYF
V gene: TRBV15; J gene: TRBJ2-3; clone size: NA; D gene: TRBD2; CDR3 DNA: TGTGCCACCAGCAGAGAAGGCGCGGGAGGCACAGATACGCAGTATTTT; CDR3 protein: CATSREGAGGTDTQYF
V gene: TRBV7-2; J gene: TRBJ2-1; clone size: NA; D gene: TRBD2; CDR3 DNA: TGTGCCAGCAGCCCGACTAGCGGGGGGGATTACAATGAGCAGTTCTTC; CDR3 protein: CASSPTSGGDYNEQFF
V gene: TRBV15; J gene: TRBJ1-1; clone size: NA; D gene: NA; CDR3 DNA: TGTGCCACCAGTAACGTTCGGGGGGGTGCTTTCTTT; CDR3 protein: CATSNVRGGAFF
V gene: TRBV18; J gene: TRBJ1-1; clone size: NA; D gene: NA; CDR3 DNA: TGTGCCAGCTCACCATTGGACACGAACACTGAAGCTTTCTTT; CDR3 protein: CASSPLDTNTEAFF
V gene: TRBV14; J gene: TRBJ1-1; clone size: NA; D gene: NA; CDR3 DNA: TGTGCCAGCCGGGGTGACTTGAACACTGAAGCTTTCTTT; CDR3 protein: CASRGDLNTEAFF
V gene: TRBV4-2; J gene: TRBJ2-7; clone size: NA; D gene: TRBD2; CDR3 DNA: TGTGCCAGCAGCCAAGTCGGCGCTAGCGGGGGCTCCTACGAGCAGTACTTC; CDR3 protein: CASSQVGASGGSYEQYF
V gene: TRBV6-5; J gene: TRBJ2-7; clone size: NA; D gene: TRBD2; CDR3 DNA: TGTGCCAGCGGGTTAGCGGGGGGGCACGAGCAGTACTTC; CDR3 protein: CASGLAGGHEQYF
V gene: TRBV3-1/TRBV3-2; J gene: TRBJ2-4; clone size: once; D gene: TRBD2; CDR3 DNA: TGTGCCAGCAGCCCGGGGACTAGTTTCAACATTCAGTACTTC; CDR3 protein: CASSPGTSFNIQYF
V gene: TRBV5-4; J gene: TRBJ1-4; clone size: NA; D gene: NA; CDR3 DNA: TGTGCCAGCAGCTTGGACAGGGATGATGAAAAACTGTTTTTT; CDR3 protein: CASSLDRDDEKLFF
V gene: TRBV25-1; J gene: TRBJ2-3; clone size: NA; D gene: TRBD1; CDR3 DNA: TGTGCCAGCAGTGAGTTTAAAGGGGGCAGGGCAGATACGCAGTATTTT; CDR3 protein: CASSEFKGGRADTQYF
V gene: TRBV7-3; J gene: TRBJ2-7; clone size: NA; D gene: NA; CDR3 DNA: TGTGCCAGCAGCCCTTCAGGTACCTACGAGCAGTACTTC; CDR3 protein: CASSPSGTYEQYF
V gene: TRBV18; J gene: TRBJ1-5; clone size: NA; D gene: TRBD1; CDR3 DNA: TGTGCCAGCTCACCCGGGACAGGGGGCGTTCAGCCCCAGCATTTT; CDR3 protein: CASSPGTGGVQPQHF
V gene: TRBV7-3; J gene: TRBJ1-4; clone size: NA; D gene: NA; CDR3 DNA: TGTGCCAGCAGCTTAACTCTTAATGAAAAACTGTTTTTT; CDR3 protein: CASSLTLNEKLFF
V gene: TRBV11-1; J gene: TRBJ2-3; clone size: NA; D gene: NA; CDR3 DNA: TGTGCCAGCAGTCCTAGACCCCGATCAAACACAGATACGCAGTATTTT; CDR3 protein: CASSPRPRSNTDTQYF
V gene: TRBV13; J gene: TRBJ1-2; clone size: NA; D gene: NA; CDR3 DNA: TGTGCCAGCAGCTCGTCCGGGACACTTAAATTCTATGGCTACACCTTC; CDR3 protein: CASSSSGTLKFYGYTF
V gene: TRBV6-5; J gene: TRBJ2-6; clone size: NA; D gene: NA; CDR3 DNA: TGTGCCAGCAGTTCCGGGGAATCTGGGGCCAACGTCCTGACTTTC; CDR3 protein: CASSSGESGANVLTF
V gene: TRBV12-5; J gene: TRBJ1-4; clone size: NA; D gene: NA; CDR3 DNA: TGTGCTAGTGGTTTGGCGACAGGCCCTGGGGCAACTAATGAAAAACTGTTTTTT; CDR3 protein: CASGLATGPGATNEKLFF
V gene: TRBV2; J gene: TRBJ1-4; clone size: NA; D gene: TRBD1; CDR3 DNA: TGTGCCAGCAGCCCGGACAGGGGTAATGAAAAACTGTTTTTT; CDR3 protein: CASSPDRGNEKLFF
V gene: TRBV11-2; J gene: TRBJ2-7; clone size: NA; D gene: TRBD2; CDR3 DNA: TGTGCCAGCAGCTGGGGGGGGTTCCCTCAATCCTACGAGCAGTACTTC; CDR3 protein: CASSWGGFPQSYEQYF
V gene: TRBV27; J gene: TRBJ2-7; clone size: NA; D gene: TRBD1; CDR3 DNA: TGTGCCAGCAGTTCCCCCGGGGACAGCTCCTACGAGCAGTACTTC; CDR3 protein: CASSSPGDSSYEQYF
V gene: TRBV19; J gene: TRBJ1-2; clone size: NA; D gene: NA; CDR3 DNA: TGTGCCAGTAGCTATCGGTATGGCTACACCTTC; CDR3 protein: CASSYRYGYTF
V gene: TRBV5-8; J gene: TRBJ1-1; clone size: NA; D gene: NA; CDR3 DNA: TGTGCCAGCAGCTTGGTTCTCTACACTGAAGCTTTCTTT; CDR3 protein: CASSLVLYTEAFF
V gene: TRBV19; J gene: TRBJ1-1; clone size: NA; D gene: TRBD1; CDR3 DNA: TGTGCCAGCCAATGGACAGGGTGGCTTTTCTTT; CDR3 protein: CASQWTGWLFF
V gene: TRBV19; J gene: TRBJ1-6; clone size: once; D gene: TRBD1; CDR3 DNA: TGTGCCAGTAGCCCCGGGACAGATAATTCACCCCTCCACTTT; CDR3 protein: CASSPGTDNSPLHF
V gene: TRBV11-2; J gene: TRBJ1-1; clone size: NA; D gene: NA; CDR3 DNA: TGTGCCAGCAGCTTAGGGGAGAGGAAGATGAACACTGAAGCTTTCTTT; CDR3 protein: CASSLGERKMNTEAFF
V gene: TRBV6-5; J gene: TRBJ1-3; clone size: NA; D gene: NA; CDR3 DNA: TGTGCCAGCACCACTTACGCTGGAAACACCATATATTTT; CDR3 protein: CASTTYAGNTIYF
V gene: TRBV4-1; J gene: TRBJ2-7; clone size: NA; D gene: NA; CDR3 DNA: TGCGCCAGCAGCCAAGATGGAACAGAACCCTACGAGCAGTACTTC; CDR3 protein: CASSQDGTEPYEQYF
V gene: TRBV23-1; J gene: TRBJ1-2; clone size: NA; D gene: TRBD1; CDR3 DNA: TGCGCCAGCAGTCAAATACAGGGGGAATACTATGGCTACACCTTC; CDR3 protein: CASSQIQGEYYGYTF
V gene: TRBV4-1; J gene: TRBJ1-5; clone size: NA; D gene: NA; CDR3 DNA: TGCGCCAGCAGCCAAGATAATTCCCGCAATCAGCCCCAGCATTTT; CDR3 protein: CASSQDNSRNQPQHF